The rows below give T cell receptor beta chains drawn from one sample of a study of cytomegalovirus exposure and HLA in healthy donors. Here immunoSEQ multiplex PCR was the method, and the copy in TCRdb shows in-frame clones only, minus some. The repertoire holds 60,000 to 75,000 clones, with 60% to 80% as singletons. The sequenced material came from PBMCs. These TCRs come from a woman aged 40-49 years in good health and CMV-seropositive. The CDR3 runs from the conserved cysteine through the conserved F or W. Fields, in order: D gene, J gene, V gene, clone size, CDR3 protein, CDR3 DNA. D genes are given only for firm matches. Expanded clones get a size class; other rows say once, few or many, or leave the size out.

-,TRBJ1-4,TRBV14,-,CASSRLQTTNEKLFF,TGTGCCAGCAGCCGATTACAGACAACTAATGAAAAACTGTTTTTT
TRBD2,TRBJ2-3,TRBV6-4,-,CASSPRGGLTDTQYF,TGTGCCAGCAGCCCCCGGGGGGGGCTCACAGATACGCAGTATTTT
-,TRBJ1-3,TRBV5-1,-,CASSLGGDSGNTIYF,TGCGCCAGCAGCTTGGGGGGAGACTCTGGAAACACCATATATTTT
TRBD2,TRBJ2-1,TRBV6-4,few,CASSESGESYNEQFF,TGTGCCAGCAGTGAGAGCGGGGAGTCCTACAATGAGCAGTTCTTC
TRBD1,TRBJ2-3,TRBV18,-,CASSSRTGSTDTQYF,TGTGCCAGCTCATCGAGGACAGGAAGCACAGATACGCAGTATTTT
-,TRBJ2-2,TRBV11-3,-,CASSLGGTLTNTGELFF,TGTGCCAGCAGCTTAGGAGGGACATTGACGAACACCGGGGAGCTGTTTTTT
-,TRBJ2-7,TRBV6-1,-,CAGADWGYEQYF,TGTGCCGGCGCGGACTGGGGTTACGAGCAGTACTTC
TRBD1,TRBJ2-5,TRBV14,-,CASSQAQGKETQYF,TGTGCCAGCAGCCAAGCACAGGGGAAAGAGACCCAGTACTTC
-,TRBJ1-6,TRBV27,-,CASSLSSGENSPLHF,TGTGCCAGCAGTTTATCATCGGGTGAGAATTCACCCCTCCACTTT
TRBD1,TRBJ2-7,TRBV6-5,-,CASSYLSGTGVREQYF,TGTGCCAGCAGTTACTTATCCGGGACAGGGGTAAGGGAGCAGTACTTC
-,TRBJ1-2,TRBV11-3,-,CASSGDSLNYGYTF,TGTGCCAGCAGCGGAGACAGCCTCAACTATGGCTACACCTTC
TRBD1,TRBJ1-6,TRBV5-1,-,CASSGGQGGDSPLHF,TGCGCCAGCAGCGGGGGACAGGGCGGTGATTCACCCCTCCACTTT
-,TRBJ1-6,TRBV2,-,CASRRAEANSPLHF,TGTGCCAGCAGGAGGGCTGAAGCTAATTCACCCCTCCACTTT
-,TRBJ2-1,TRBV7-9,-,CASSAYRSYSNNEQFF,TGTGCCAGCAGCGCCTACAGGTCCTACAGCAACAATGAGCAGTTCTTC
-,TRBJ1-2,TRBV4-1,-,CASSQDVRGNYGYTF,TGCGCCAGCAGCCAAGATGTCAGGGGTAACTATGGCTACACCTTC
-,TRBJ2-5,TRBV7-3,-,CASSWHVEETQYF,TGTGCCAGCAGCTGGCATGTGGAAGAGACCCAGTACTTC
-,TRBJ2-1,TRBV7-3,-,CASSFGQGYNEQFF,TGTGCCAGCAGCTTCGGGCAGGGGTACAATGAGCAGTTCTTC
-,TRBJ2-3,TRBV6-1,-,CASSATRGTQYF,TGTGCCAGCAGTGCGACTAGAGGGACGCAGTATTTT
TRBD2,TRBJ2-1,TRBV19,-,CATQGPSGGTTYNEQFF,TGTGCCACCCAGGGGCCTAGCGGGGGGACCACCTACAATGAGCAGTTCTTC
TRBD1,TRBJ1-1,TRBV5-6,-,CASSLPLDRGRNTEAFF,TGTGCCAGCAGCTTGCCCCTAGACAGGGGGCGGAACACTGAAGCTTTCTTT
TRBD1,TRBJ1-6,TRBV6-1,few,CASSGPWQGDSPLHF,TGTGCCAGCAGTGGCCCCTGGCAGGGGGATTCACCCCTCCACTTT
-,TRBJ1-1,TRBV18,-,CASSPAGVPRNTEAFF,TGTGCCAGCTCACCGGCAGGGGTTCCAAGGAACACTGAAGCTTTCTTT
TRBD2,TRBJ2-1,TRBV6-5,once,CASSEIAGYNEQFF,TGTGCCAGCAGTGAAATAGCGGGTTACAATGAGCAGTTCTTC
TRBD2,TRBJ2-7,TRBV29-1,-,CSVGGGTSTKQYF,TGCAGCGTTGGGGGCGGGACTAGCACCAAGCAGTACTTC
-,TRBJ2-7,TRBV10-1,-,CASSPWSAGEQYF,TGCGCCAGCAGCCCCTGGTCAGCGGGCGAGCAGTACTTC
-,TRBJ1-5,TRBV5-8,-,CASSLGDTNQPQHF,TGTGCCAGCAGCTTGGGCGACACCAATCAGCCCCAGCATTTT
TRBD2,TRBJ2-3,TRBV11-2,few,CASSFPRGGKDTQYF,TGTGCCAGCAGTTTCCCTCGGGGGGGCAAAGATACGCAGTATTTT
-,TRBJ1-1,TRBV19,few,CASSIAQGVGTEAFF,TGTGCCAGTAGTATTGCACAGGGCGTTGGGACTGAAGCTTTCTTT
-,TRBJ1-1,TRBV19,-,CASSPGTGQWDLGGTEAFF,TGTGCCAGTAGTCCCGGAACTGGACAGTGGGATCTTGGTGGGACTGAAGCTTTCTTT
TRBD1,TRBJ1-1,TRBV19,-,CASSRGTGLNTEAFF,TGTGCCAGTAGTAGAGGGACAGGGCTGAACACTGAAGCTTTCTTT
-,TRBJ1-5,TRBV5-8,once,CASSLEDSPVGSGQPQHF,TGTGCCAGCAGCTTGGAGGACAGCCCGGTAGGAAGTGGTCAGCCCCAGCATTTT
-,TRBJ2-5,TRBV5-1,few,CASSSAGARGETQYF,TGCGCCAGCAGTTCTGCGGGGGCCCGGGGAGAGACCCAGTACTTC
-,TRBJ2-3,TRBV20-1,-,CSAGLLTYF,TGCAGTGCAGGACTCCTGACGTATTTT
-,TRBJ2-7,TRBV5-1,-,CASSRRQSYEQYF,TGCGCCAGCAGCAGACGACAGTCCTACGAGCAGTACTTC
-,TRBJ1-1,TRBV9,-,CASSVDGGGGTEAFF,TGTGCCAGCAGCGTAGATGGGGGAGGTGGCACTGAAGCTTTCTTT
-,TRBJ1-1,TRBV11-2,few,CASSPQGKAEAFF,TGTGCCAGCAGCCCTCAGGGGAAGGCTGAAGCTTTCTTT
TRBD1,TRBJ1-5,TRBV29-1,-,CSVAGGDQPQHF,TGCAGCGTGGCAGGGGGAGATCAGCCCCAGCATTTT
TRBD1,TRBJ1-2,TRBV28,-,CASSLGTAIDYGYTF,TGTGCCAGCAGTTTAGGGACAGCGATAGACTATGGCTACACCTTC
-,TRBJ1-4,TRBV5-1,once,CASRTGSNEKLFF,TGCGCCAGCAGGACAGGATCAAATGAAAAACTGTTTTTT
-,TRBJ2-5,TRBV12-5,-,CASGLGSGVVETQYF,TGTGCTAGTGGTTTGGGCTCAGGGGTAGTGGAGACCCAGTACTTC
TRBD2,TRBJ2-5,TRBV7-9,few,CATRTSEFNQQYF,TGTGCCACCAGGACTAGCGAGTTTAACCAGCAGTACTTC
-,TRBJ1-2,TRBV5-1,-,CASSFLTGNYGYTF,TGCGCCAGCAGCTTCCTCACAGGGAACTATGGCTACACCTTC
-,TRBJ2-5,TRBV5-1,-,CASSAETQGREAQYF,TGCGCCAGCAGCGCGGAGACACAGGGTCGAGAGGCCCAGTACTTC
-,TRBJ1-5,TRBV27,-,CASSPTGLGAQHF,TGTGCCAGCAGTCCGACAGGTCTAGGGGCCCAGCATTTT
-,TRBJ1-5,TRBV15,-,CATSRPGKVLDRQSNQPQHF,TGTGCCACCAGCAGGCCCGGTAAGGTCTTAGACAGGCAAAGTAATCAGCCCCAGCATTTT
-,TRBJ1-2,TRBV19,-,CASSKDNNYGYTF,TGTGCCAGTAGTAAGGACAATAACTATGGCTACACCTTC
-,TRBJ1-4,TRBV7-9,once,CSSSLVREKLFF,TGTTCCAGCAGCTTAGTACGGGAAAAACTGTTTTTT
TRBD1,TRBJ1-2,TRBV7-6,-,CASSVGQGNYGYTF,TGTGCCAGCAGCGTGGGACAGGGGAACTATGGCTACACCTTC
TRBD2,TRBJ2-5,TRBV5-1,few,CASSSGLAGGRQETQYF,TGCGCCAGCAGCTCGGGACTAGCGGGGGGCCGACAAGAGACCCAGTACTTC
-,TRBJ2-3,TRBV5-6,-,CASSLGFGDWDTQYF,TGTGCCAGCAGCTTGGGTTTCGGGGACTGGGATACGCAGTATTTT
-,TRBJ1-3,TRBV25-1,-,CASSQTGYRSGNTIYF,TGTGCCAGCAGTCAGACAGGTTATCGCTCTGGAAACACCATATATTTT
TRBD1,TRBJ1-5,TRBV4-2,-,CASSQDVGQLYQPQHF,TGTGCCAGCAGCCAAGATGTGGGACAGCTTTATCAGCCCCAGCATTTT
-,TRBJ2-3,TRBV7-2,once,CASSKPTSTDTQYF,TGTGCCAGCAGCAAACCGACTAGCACAGATACGCAGTATTTT
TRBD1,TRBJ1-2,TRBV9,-,CASSVEGTGGRGYTF,TGTGCCAGCAGCGTAGAAGGGACAGGGGGCAGGGGCTACACCTTC
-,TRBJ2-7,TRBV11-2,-,CASSLVSGRWEQYF,TGTGCCAGCAGCTTAGTCTCAGGTCGATGGGAGCAGTACTTC
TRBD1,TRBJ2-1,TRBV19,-,CASNPDRGREQFF,TGTGCCAGTAATCCCGACAGGGGGCGTGAGCAGTTCTTC
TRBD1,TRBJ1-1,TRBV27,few,CASSRLYRGLNTEAFF,TGTGCCAGCAGTCGCCTATACAGGGGGTTGAACACTGAAGCTTTCTTT